This T cell receptor beta chain was sequenced during a study of T-cell memory formation after mild COVID-19. CDR1 is LGHDT, CDR2 YNNKEL, per germline (reference sequence). The J segment lost 5 bases and the V segment lost 1 base, leaving 5 bases of the junction unmatched. This CDR3 contains 16 residues. MiXCR, applied by TCRdb to the 5' RACE reads, yields one record per CDR3 protein. The sample holds 400,000 to 500,000 distinct CDR3 sequences, roughly 20% seen once. The chain recombines TRBV3-1 with TRBJ2-1; 10 nucleotides agree with TRBD2. This clonotype was obtained from an adult woman who had mild COVID-19 (a few samples of this study predate the infection). Cell type and time point are not known. What was sequenced was PBMCs or a T cell subset sorted from them (not recorded which). The CDR3, as DNA: TGTGCCAGCAGCCAAGCTGGACTAGCGGTCGACAATGAGCAGTTCTTC. It translates to CASSQAGLAVDNEQFF.